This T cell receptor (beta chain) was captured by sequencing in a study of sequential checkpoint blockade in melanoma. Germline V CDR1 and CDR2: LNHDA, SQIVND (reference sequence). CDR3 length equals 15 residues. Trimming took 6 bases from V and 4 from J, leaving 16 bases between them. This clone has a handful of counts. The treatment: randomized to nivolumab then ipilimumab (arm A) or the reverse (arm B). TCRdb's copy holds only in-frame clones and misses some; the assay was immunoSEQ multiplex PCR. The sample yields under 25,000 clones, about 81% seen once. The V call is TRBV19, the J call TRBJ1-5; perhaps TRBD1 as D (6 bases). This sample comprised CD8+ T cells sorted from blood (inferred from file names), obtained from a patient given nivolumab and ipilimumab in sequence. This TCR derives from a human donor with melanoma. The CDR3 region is CASRGILQGNQPQHF. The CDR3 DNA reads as TGTGCCAGTAGGGGGATACTACAGGGAAATCAGCCCCAGCATTTT.